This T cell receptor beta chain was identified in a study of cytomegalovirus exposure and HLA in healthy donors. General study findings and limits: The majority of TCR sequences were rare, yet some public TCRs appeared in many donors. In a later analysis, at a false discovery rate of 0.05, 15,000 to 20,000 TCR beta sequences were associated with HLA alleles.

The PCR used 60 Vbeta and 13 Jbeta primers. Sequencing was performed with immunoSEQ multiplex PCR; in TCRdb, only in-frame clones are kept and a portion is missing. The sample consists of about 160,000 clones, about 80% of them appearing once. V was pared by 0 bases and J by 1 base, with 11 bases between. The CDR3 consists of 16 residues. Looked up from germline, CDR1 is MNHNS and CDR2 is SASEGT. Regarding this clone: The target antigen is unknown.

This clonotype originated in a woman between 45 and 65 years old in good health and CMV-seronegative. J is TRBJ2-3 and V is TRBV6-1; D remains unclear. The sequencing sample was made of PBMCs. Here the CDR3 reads CASSEAWALGTDTQYF. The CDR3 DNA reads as TGTGCCAGCAGTGAAGCTTGGGCCCTTGGCACAGATACGCAGTATTTT.